This T cell receptor (beta chain) appears in the sequencing data of a study of OX40 agonist ivuxolimab in advanced cancers. TCRdb keeps only in-frame clones here, not all; method: immunoSEQ multiplex PCR. Of tens of thousands of clones in the sample, roughly 91% were seen once. CDR3 length equals 17 residues. V lost 0 bases to trimming and J lost 1 base, with 16 bases between them. The V gene's germline CDR1 is SQVTM and CDR2 ANQGSEA. The sequences come from CD4+ or CD8+ T cells sorted from blood, collected in a trial of the OX40 agonist ivuxolimab. The chain carries TRBV29-1 and TRBJ1-3, with D possibly being TRBD1 (5 bases). The TCR sequence derives from an adult with an advanced solid tumor such as melanoma, head and neck, liver or kidney cancer. The DNA for the CDR3 is TGCAGCGTTGAAGAGACGGCAGGACACGGGTCTGGAAACACCATATATTTT. Translated: CSVEETAGHGSGNTIYF.